This is a list of T cell receptor beta chains from one sample in a study of T cell responses to AZD1222 COVID-19 vaccine. Produced via immunoSEQ multiplex PCR; TCRdb's table is partial and in-frame only. Among about 100,000 clones, 87% were seen once, and the ten largest hold roughly a tenth. Sequencing was performed on peripheral blood, taken 28 days after the second AZD1222 dose. All receptors come from an adult who received the AZD1222 COVID-19 vaccine. CDR3s include the opening cysteine and the closing phenylalanine or tryptophan. The order of the fields is V gene, J gene, clone size, D gene, CDR3 DNA, CDR3 protein. D genes are given only for firm matches. The size field is filled for only some rows; it gives once, few, many or a size class.

V: TRBV2
J: TRBJ2-6
size: .
D: TRBD1
DNA: TGTGCCAGCACCAACGACAGGGTCTCTGGGGCCAACGTCCTGACTTTC
CDR3: CASTNDRVSGANVLTF

V: TRBV6-5
J: TRBJ2-5
size: .
D: TRBD2
DNA: TGTGCCAGCAGTTACTCGGGAGGGAGTCGAGAGACCCAGTACTTC
CDR3: CASSYSGGSRETQYF

V: TRBV3-1/TRBV3-2
J: TRBJ2-2
size: .
D: .
DNA: TGTGCCAGCAGCCGGGGCCAGAACACCGGGGAGCTGTTTTTT
CDR3: CASSRGQNTGELFF

V: TRBV4-2
J: TRBJ2-3
size: .
D: TRBD1
DNA: TGTGCCAGCAGCCAGGGTACGCGGGACAGGGGCGCAGATACGCAGTATTTT
CDR3: CASSQGTRDRGADTQYF

V: TRBV6-2/TRBV6-3
J: TRBJ2-7
size: .
D: TRBD2
DNA: TGTGCCAGCAGTATCAGCGGGAGCCCCTACGAGCAGTACTTC
CDR3: CASSISGSPYEQYF

V: TRBV4-1
J: TRBJ1-4
size: .
D: .
DNA: TGCGCCAGCAGCCAAGTATCGGGAGGGGGGGACGAAAAACTGTTTTTT
CDR3: CASSQVSGGGDEKLFF

V: TRBV12-3/TRBV12-4
J: TRBJ1-2
size: .
D: TRBD1
DNA: TGTGCCAGCGAATACAGGGGAAGCTATGGCTACACCTTC
CDR3: CASEYRGSYGYTF

V: TRBV6-5
J: TRBJ2-1
size: .
D: TRBD2
DNA: TGTGCCAGCAGTTACGACCCCCCAGCTAGCGGCAATGAGCAGTTCTTC
CDR3: CASSYDPPASGNEQFF

V: TRBV30
J: TRBJ1-5
size: few
D: .
DNA: TGTGCCTGGAGTCTTCAGGGAGGTCAGCCCCAGCATTTT
CDR3: CAWSLQGGQPQHF

V: TRBV6-5
J: TRBJ2-6
size: .
D: .
DNA: TGTGCCAGCAGTTACCGGGCCAACGTCCTGACTTTC
CDR3: CASSYRANVLTF

V: TRBV5-1
J: TRBJ2-2
size: .
D: .
DNA: TGCGCCAGCAGCTTGGCCCCTCAGGGGTCCGGGGAGCTGTTTTTT
CDR3: CASSLAPQGSGELFF

V: TRBV4-2
J: TRBJ2-7
size: .
D: TRBD2
DNA: TGTGCCAGCAGCCAAGCTGAGGGCGGGAGGCACCCCTACGAGCAGTACTTC
CDR3: CASSQAEGGRHPYEQYF

V: TRBV5-1
J: TRBJ2-1
size: .
D: TRBD1
DNA: TGCGCCAGCCGGACAGGGCGTAACGATGAGCAGTTCTTC
CDR3: CASRTGRNDEQFF

V: TRBV4-1
J: TRBJ1-2
size: .
D: .
DNA: TGCGCCAGCAGCCAAGCCCGGAACTATGGCTACACCTTC
CDR3: CASSQARNYGYTF

V: TRBV5-1
J: TRBJ2-2
size: .
D: .
DNA: TGCGCCAGCAGTCCGGTGGGGGCCGGCACCGGGGAGCTGTTTTTT
CDR3: CASSPVGAGTGELFF

V: TRBV3-1/TRBV3-2
J: TRBJ2-7
size: .
D: TRBD2
DNA: TGTGCCAGCAGCCCCGAGGTAGCGGGGGCCTACGAGCAGTACTTC
CDR3: CASSPEVAGAYEQYF

V: TRBV19
J: TRBJ1-1
size: .
D: TRBD1
DNA: TGTGCCAGTAGTATGGGACAGGGGGCTCTGGACACTGAAGCTTTCTTT
CDR3: CASSMGQGALDTEAFF

V: TRBV19
J: TRBJ1-1
size: .
D: .
DNA: TGTGCCAGTAGACTGAACAGCAACACTGAAGCTTTCTTT
CDR3: CASRLNSNTEAFF

V: TRBV19
J: TRBJ1-5
size: .
D: .
DNA: TGTGCCAGTAGTATAGGGGCACAGCCCCAGCATTTT
CDR3: CASSIGAQPQHF

V: TRBV2
J: TRBJ2-1
size: .
D: .
DNA: TGTGCCAGCAGCCCCTACAATGAGCAGTTCTTC
CDR3: CASSPYNEQFF

V: TRBV7-3
J: TRBJ2-2
size: once
D: TRBD2
DNA: TGTGCCAGCAGCTACCGGACTAGAAGTAACACCGGGGAGCTGTTTTTT
CDR3: CASSYRTRSNTGELFF

V: TRBV30
J: TRBJ2-7
size: .
D: TRBD2
DNA: TGTGCCTGGAGTAGGGGGACTAGACCCTACGAGCAGTACTTC
CDR3: CAWSRGTRPYEQYF

V: TRBV10-3
J: TRBJ2-2
size: .
D: TRBD1
DNA: TGTGCCACAACCCGGGACAGGGGGCATGGTGGGGAGCTGTTTTTT
CDR3: CATTRDRGHGGELFF

V: TRBV6-2/TRBV6-3
J: TRBJ2-3
size: .
D: TRBD2
DNA: TGTGCCAGCAGTTACTCGATAGGTAGCGGGAGAGAGGACACAGATACGCAGTATTTT
CDR3: CASSYSIGSGREDTDTQYF

V: TRBV6-5
J: TRBJ2-7
size: .
D: TRBD2
DNA: TGTGCCAGCACCAGCCTAGCGGGAGTTGGCTACGAGCAGTACTTC
CDR3: CASTSLAGVGYEQYF

V: TRBV5-1
J: TRBJ2-2
size: .
D: .
DNA: TGCGCCAGCAGCTTGGCATGGGGGGCAATGACCGGGGAGCTGTTTTTT
CDR3: CASSLAWGAMTGELFF

V: TRBV30
J: TRBJ2-2
size: .
D: .
DNA: TGTGCCTGGTCAAGGAGGGCGAGTACCGGGGAGCTGTTTTTT
CDR3: CAWSRRASTGELFF

V: TRBV28
J: TRBJ1-1
size: .
D: .
DNA: TGTGCAAGTCGGGGGGGCGGGAACACTGAAGCTTTCTTT
CDR3: CASRGGGNTEAFF

V: TRBV15
J: TRBJ1-1
size: once
D: .
DNA: TGTGCCACCAGCAGAGATCCGGGGGTGGGAGCTGAAGCTTTCTTT
CDR3: CATSRDPGVGAEAFF

V: TRBV5-1
J: TRBJ1-2
size: .
D: .
DNA: TGCGCCAGCAGGTCGGACGGAGGCGGCTACACCTTC
CDR3: CASRSDGGGYTF

V: TRBV10-3
J: TRBJ2-7
size: .
D: .
DNA: TGTGCCACCAGCCCCCCACCGGGGCCTCACGAGCAGTACTTC
CDR3: CATSPPPGPHEQYF

V: TRBV29-1
J: TRBJ2-3
size: .
D: .
DNA: TGCAGCGTTGTGAGAAGGTCTTCAGATACGCAGTATTTT
CDR3: CSVVRRSSDTQYF

V: TRBV5-1
J: TRBJ2-3
size: .
D: .
DNA: TGCGCCAGCAGCCAGAACGTAGATACGCAGTATTTT
CDR3: CASSQNVDTQYF

V: TRBV9
J: TRBJ1-3
size: .
D: .
DNA: TGTGCCAGCAGCGTAGACGGAAGGCCGGGGAACACCATATATTTT
CDR3: CASSVDGRPGNTIYF

V: TRBV10-2
J: TRBJ1-2
size: once
D: .
DNA: TGCGCCAGCACAGGGGTTTCGGGCTACACCTTC
CDR3: CASTGVSGYTF

V: TRBV29-1
J: TRBJ2-7
size: .
D: .
DNA: TGCAGCGTTGGACAGTCCTACGAGCAGTACTTC
CDR3: CSVGQSYEQYF

V: TRBV5-1
J: TRBJ1-2
size: .
D: .
DNA: TGCGCCAGCAGCTTGGTTGACGGTAACTATGGCTACACCTTC
CDR3: CASSLVDGNYGYTF

V: TRBV12-2
J: TRBJ2-7
size: .
D: .
DNA: TGTGCAAGTCGCTTAGCGGCACGGGGCTACGAGCAGTACTTC
CDR3: CASRLAARGYEQYF

V: TRBV30
J: TRBJ1-6
size: .
D: .
DNA: TGTGCCTGGAGTGTTAGCAGCTCCTATAATTCACCCCTCCACTTT
CDR3: CAWSVSSSYNSPLHF

V: TRBV5-4
J: TRBJ1-1
size: .
D: .
DNA: TGTGCCAGCACCCTGACCCGGGGAGGCACTGAAGCTTTCTTT
CDR3: CASTLTRGGTEAFF

V: TRBV2
J: TRBJ1-2
size: once
D: .
DNA: TGTGCCAGCTCCCAGCAGGACGATGGCTACACCTTC
CDR3: CASSQQDDGYTF

V: TRBV5-6
J: TRBJ2-3
size: .
D: .
DNA: TGTGCCAGCAGCTTGGAATCGACAGATACGCAGTATTTT
CDR3: CASSLESTDTQYF

V: TRBV7-2
J: TRBJ1-1
size: .
D: TRBD1
DNA: TGTGCCAGCAGATTCCCAGGGGGCGTGAACACTGAAGCTTTCTTT
CDR3: CASRFPGGVNTEAFF

V: TRBV2
J: TRBJ1-2
size: .
D: .
DNA: TGTGCCAGCAGTGAAGGGCAGGGGCGCACCTATGGCTACACCTTC
CDR3: CASSEGQGRTYGYTF

V: TRBV30
J: TRBJ1-6
size: .
D: .
DNA: TGTGCCTGGACCCAGAGCTCCTATAATTCACCCCTCCACTTT
CDR3: CAWTQSSYNSPLHF

V: TRBV7-3
J: TRBJ2-1
size: .
D: .
DNA: TGTGCCAGCAGCCCTACAAACGGTGAGCAGTTCTTC
CDR3: CASSPTNGEQFF